The rows below give T cell receptor beta chains drawn from one sample of a study of T cell repertoires in cytomegalovirus infection. TCRdb reanalysed the reads using MiXCR and keeps one entry per CDR3 protein. This sample has roughly 250,000 distinct CDR3 sequences; about 20% occur once, and the top ten carry roughly 18%. The source material was CD8+ T cells from PBMCs. These receptor sequences come from a human donor in good health (CMV status not recorded). Some clones in this sample may be carry-over from other donors' samples. Each CDR3 is given with its conserved first and last residue. D genes are given only for firm matches. Clone size appears in some rows only: once, few, many, or a class for an expanded clone.

V	J	D	size	CDR3	DNA
TRBV14	TRBJ2-1	-	-	CASSQEGFGGDNEQFF	TGTGCCAGCAGCCAAGAAGGATTTGGAGGGGACAATGAGCAGTTCTTC
TRBV20-1	TRBJ2-7	TRBD1	once	CSARTGPTYEQYF	TGCAGTGCTAGGACAGGGCCTACCTACGAGCAGTACTTC
TRBV28	TRBJ2-5	TRBD2	few	CASSLYLAGGPGETQYF	TGTGCCAGCAGTTTATACCTGGCGGGGGGGCCGGGAGAGACCCAGTACTTC
TRBV7-8	TRBJ1-4	-	many	CASSPGFEKLFF	TGTGCCAGCAGCCCTGGTTTTGAAAAACTGTTTTTT
TRBV6-6	TRBJ2-7	-	few	CATMAGYGQGTYEQYF	TGTGCCACCATGGCGGGTTACGGGCAGGGGACCTACGAGCAGTACTTC
TRBV2	TRBJ2-2	-	many	CASLRERELFF	TGTGCCAGCCTAAGGGAGCGGGAGCTGTTTTTT
TRBV7-9	TRBJ2-2	TRBD1	few	CASSLVGQRTGELFF	TGTGCCAGCAGCTTAGTGGGACAGCGCACCGGGGAGCTGTTTTTT
TRBV12-3/TRBV12-4	TRBJ2-7	TRBD2	-	CVSSASAGGDSYEQYF	TGTGTCAGCAGCGCCTCAGCGGGGGGTGACTCCTACGAGCAGTACTTC
TRBV5-4	TRBJ2-1	-	-	CASSFGGPNEQFF	TGTGCCAGCAGCTTTGGGGGGCCCAATGAGCAGTTCTTC
TRBV12-3/TRBV12-4	TRBJ2-1	TRBD2	many	CASSLSLAGSAGHEQFF	TGTGCCAGCAGTTTAAGTCTAGCGGGGTCCGCCGGGCATGAGCAGTTCTTC
TRBV12-3/TRBV12-4	TRBJ2-1	-	-	CAAAGAGNEQFF	TGTGCCGCGGCAGGGGCAGGGAATGAGCAGTTCTTC
TRBV12-3/TRBV12-4	TRBJ1-3	TRBD1	-	CASDYTGAAGNTIYF	TGTGCCAGCGACTATACAGGGGCGGCTGGAAACACCATATATTTT
TRBV7-6	TRBJ1-2	TRBD1	-	CASSSGTERDGYTF	TGTGCCAGCAGCTCTGGGACAGAACGCGATGGCTACACCTTC
TRBV28	TRBJ2-3	TRBD2	many	CASSAQRGGLPDTQYF	TGTGCCAGCAGTGCCCAGCGGGGGGGCCTGCCAGATACGCAGTATTTT
TRBV7-2	TRBJ2-1	-	few	CASNLDTPSYNEQFF	TGTGCCAGCAACCTTGACACACCCTCCTACAATGAGCAGTTCTTC
TRBV7-9	TRBJ1-2	-	-	CASSLGAANYGYTF	TGTGCCAGCAGCTTAGGGGCAGCGAACTATGGCTACACCTTC
TRBV5-6	TRBJ2-7	-	many	CASSETGSSYEQYF	TGTGCCAGCAGTGAGACAGGAAGCTCCTACGAGCAGTACTTC
TRBV24-1	TRBJ2-1	TRBD1	few	CATSDSDRALVNEQFF	TGTGCCACCAGTGATTCCGACAGGGCGTTGGTAAATGAGCAGTTCTTC
TRBV7-3	TRBJ2-5	TRBD2	-	CASSSERGQETQYF	TGTGCCAGCAGCTCCGAGCGGGGACAAGAGACCCAGTACTTC
TRBV5-6	TRBJ2-7	-	few	CASSHNGYEQYF	TGTGCCAGCAGCCACAACGGATACGAGCAGTACTTC
TRBV12-3/TRBV12-4	TRBJ1-1	TRBD1	-	CASSSLGQGNTEAFF	TGTGCCAGCAGTTCTCTCGGACAGGGGAACACTGAAGCTTTCTTT
TRBV2	TRBJ2-7	-	-	CASSPRISSYEQYF	TGTGCCAGCAGCCCCCGGATTAGCTCCTACGAGCAGTACTTC
TRBV25-1	TRBJ2-7	-	few	CASSDRTFEQYF	TGTGCCAGCAGTGACCGGACCTTCGAGCAGTACTTC
TRBV16	TRBJ1-1	-	-	CASSQVGRVDTEAFF	TGTGCCAGCAGCCAGGTAGGGAGGGTCGACACTGAAGCTTTCTTT
TRBV20-1	TRBJ2-1	TRBD1	-	CSARDGQGMHNEQFF	TGCAGTGCTAGAGACGGACAGGGAATGCACAATGAGCAGTTCTTC
TRBV12-3/TRBV12-4	TRBJ2-1	-	few	CASSPRDFLDNEQFF	TGTGCCAGCAGTCCCAGGGACTTCCTGGACAATGAGCAGTTCTTC
TRBV12-3/TRBV12-4	TRBJ1-2	TRBD1	few	CASSQGTGYGYTF	TGTGCCAGCAGCCAAGGGACAGGCTATGGCTACACCTTC
TRBV28	TRBJ2-7	TRBD1	few	CASRLGTGNYEQYF	TGTGCCAGCAGGCTGGGGACAGGCAACTACGAGCAGTACTTC
TRBV2	TRBJ1-5	-	few	CASSEALMQPQHF	TGTGCCAGCAGTGAAGCGCTTATGCAGCCCCAGCATTTT
TRBV29-1	TRBJ2-7	TRBD2	few	CSVEVTGTNTYEQYF	TGCAGCGTTGAAGTAACCGGGACTAACACCTACGAGCAGTACTTC
TRBV27	TRBJ2-4	-	-	CASNPQDGLNIQYF	TGTGCCAGCAACCCCCAGGACGGATTGAACATTCAGTACTTC
TRBV7-2	TRBJ2-2	-	many	CASPSADTGELFF	TGTGCCAGCCCCTCAGCGGACACCGGGGAGCTGTTTTTT
TRBV29-1	TRBJ1-1	-	-	CSVDGANTEAFF	TGCAGCGTCGACGGGGCGAACACTGAAGCTTTCTTT
TRBV20-1	TRBJ2-7	-	few	CSANYRDPYLYEQYF	TGCAGTGCTAATTACAGGGACCCGTATCTCTACGAGCAGTACTTC
TRBV20-1	TRBJ2-3	-	-	CSARDQNSVGDTQYF	TGCAGTGCTAGAGATCAGAATAGCGTTGGAGATACGCAGTATTTT
TRBV5-6	TRBJ2-3	TRBD2	-	CASSLRRGADTQYF	TGTGCCAGCAGCTTGCGGCGGGGGGCTGATACGCAGTATTTT
TRBV20-1	TRBJ1-6	-	-	CSAYAQGQGSYNSPLHF	TGCAGTGCTTACGCCCAGGGCCAGGGCTCCTATAATTCACCCCTCCACTTT
TRBV6-6	TRBJ2-3	-	many	CASSYSGGDTQYF	TGTGCCAGCAGTTACTCGGGCGGAGATACGCAGTATTTT
TRBV28	TRBJ1-5	-	-	CASSLEPFRALPNYDVPQHF	TGTGCCAGCAGTTTGGAGCCATTCCGGGCCCTCCCCAATTATGATGTGCCCCAGCATTTT
TRBV19	TRBJ2-1	-	-	CASSMSLYNEQFF	TGTGCCAGTAGTATGTCCTTATACAATGAGCAGTTCTTC
TRBV7-9	TRBJ1-4	-	few	CASRPRAAGNEKLFF	TGTGCCAGCAGACCCAGGGCGGCGGGTAATGAAAAACTGTTTTTT
TRBV28	TRBJ1-3	-	-	CASRRTTSGNTIYF	TGTGCCAGCAGAAGGACAACCTCTGGAAACACCATATATTTT
TRBV7-6	TRBJ2-3	TRBD2	few	CASTTSGSTDTQYF	TGTGCCAGCACCACTAGCGGGAGCACAGATACGCAGTATTTT
TRBV12-3/TRBV12-4	TRBJ2-1	-	-	CASSWTVLNEQFF	TGTGCCAGCAGCTGGACGGTGTTGAATGAGCAGTTCTTC
TRBV7-3	TRBJ2-1	TRBD2	-	CASRSPGLAGTEQFF	TGTGCCAGCCGCTCCCCAGGACTAGCGGGGACCGAGCAGTTCTTC